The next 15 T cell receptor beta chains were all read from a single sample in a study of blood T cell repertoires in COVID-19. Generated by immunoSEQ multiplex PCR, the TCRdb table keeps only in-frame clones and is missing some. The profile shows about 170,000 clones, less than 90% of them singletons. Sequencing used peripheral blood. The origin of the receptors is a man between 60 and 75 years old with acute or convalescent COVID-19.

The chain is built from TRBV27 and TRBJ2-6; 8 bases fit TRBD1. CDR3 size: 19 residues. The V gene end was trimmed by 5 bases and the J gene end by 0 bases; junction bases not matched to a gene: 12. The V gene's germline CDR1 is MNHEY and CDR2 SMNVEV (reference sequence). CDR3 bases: TGTGCCAGCAGTGCACCTACCGGACAGGGACGCTCTGGGGCCAACGTCCTGACTTTC. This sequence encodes CASSAPTGQGRSGANVLTF.

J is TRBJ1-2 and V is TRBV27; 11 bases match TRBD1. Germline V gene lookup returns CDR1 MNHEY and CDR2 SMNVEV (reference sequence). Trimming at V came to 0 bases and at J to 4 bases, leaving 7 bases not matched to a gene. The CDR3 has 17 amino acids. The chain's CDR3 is CASSLSVDRGRFYGYTF. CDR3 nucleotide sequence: TGTGCCAGCAGTTTATCGGTGGACAGGGGGCGCTTCTATGGCTACACCTTC.

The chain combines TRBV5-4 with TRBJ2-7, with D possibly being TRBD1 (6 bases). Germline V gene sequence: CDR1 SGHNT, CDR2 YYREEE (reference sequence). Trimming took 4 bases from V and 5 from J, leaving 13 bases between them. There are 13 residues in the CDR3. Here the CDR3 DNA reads TGTGCCAGCAGCCAACAGGGTACCGACGAGCAGTACGTC. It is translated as CASSQQGTDEQYV.

The CDR3 here is CATARGRGPKNTEAFF. For the CDR3, the DNA is TGTGCCACCGCGAGGGGGAGGGGCCCCAAGAACACTGAAGCTTTCTTT. This chain connects TRBV15 to TRBJ1-1, with D possibly matching TRBD1 (6 bases). V gave up 8 bases and J gave up 1 base, with 20 bases separating them. The germline CDR1 and CDR2 sequences are LNHNV and YYDKDF (reference sequence). The CDR3 runs to 16 residues.

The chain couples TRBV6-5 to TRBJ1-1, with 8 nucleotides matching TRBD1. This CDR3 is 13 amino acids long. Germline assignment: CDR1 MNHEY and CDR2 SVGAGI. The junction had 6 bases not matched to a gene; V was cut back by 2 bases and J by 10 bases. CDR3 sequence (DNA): TGTGCCAGCAGTTACCGCACAGGGGGAGTAGCTTTCTTT. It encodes CASSYRTGGVAFF.

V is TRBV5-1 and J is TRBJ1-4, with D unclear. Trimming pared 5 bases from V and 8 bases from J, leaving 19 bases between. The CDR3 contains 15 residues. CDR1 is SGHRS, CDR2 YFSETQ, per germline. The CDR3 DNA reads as TGCGCCAGCAGGTCCGTGGGCCCTGGCGACGAAAAACTGTTTTTT. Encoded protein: CASRSVGPGDEKLFF. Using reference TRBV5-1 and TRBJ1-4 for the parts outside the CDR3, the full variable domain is KAGVTQTPRYLIKTRGQQVTLSCSPISGHRSVSWYQQTPGQGLQFLFEYFSETQRNKGNFPGRFSGRQFSNSRSEMNVSTLELGDSALYLCASRSVGPGDEKLFFGSGTQLSVL.

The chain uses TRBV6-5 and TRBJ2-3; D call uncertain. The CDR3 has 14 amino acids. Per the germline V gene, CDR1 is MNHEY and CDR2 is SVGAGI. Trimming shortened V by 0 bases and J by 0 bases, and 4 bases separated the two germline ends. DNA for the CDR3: TGTGCCAGCAGTTACTCGACTAGCACAGATACGCAGTATTTT. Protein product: CASSYSTSTDTQYF.

The CDR3 DNA follows: TGTGCCATCAGTGAGAGTGCAGACAAAAACATTCAGTACTTC. Amino acid sequence: CAISESADKNIQYF. This chain joins TRBV10-3 and TRBJ2-4; D remains ambiguous. The CDR3 runs to 14 residues. Germline CDR1 reads ENHRY; CDR2 reads SYGVKD. Trimming cost V 2 bases and J 3 bases, with 8 bases left between them.

The CDR3 region has the DNA TGTGCCACCCGGGGACAGGGCGGGGATGAGCAGTTCTTC. It encodes CATRGQGGDEQFF. V is TRBV24-1 and J is TRBJ2-1; TRBD1 matches at 9 bases. This CDR3 is 13 amino acids long. The V gene's germline CDR1 is KGHDR and CDR2 SFDVKD. The V gene end was trimmed by 9 bases and the J gene end by 8 bases; junction bases not matched to a gene: 7.

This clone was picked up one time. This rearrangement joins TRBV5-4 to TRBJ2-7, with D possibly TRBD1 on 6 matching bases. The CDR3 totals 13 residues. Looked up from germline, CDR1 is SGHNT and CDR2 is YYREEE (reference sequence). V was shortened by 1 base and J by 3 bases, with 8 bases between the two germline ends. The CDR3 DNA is TGTGCCAGCAGCTTGAGGGGGAGCTACGAGCAGTACTTC. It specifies CASSLRGSYEQYF.

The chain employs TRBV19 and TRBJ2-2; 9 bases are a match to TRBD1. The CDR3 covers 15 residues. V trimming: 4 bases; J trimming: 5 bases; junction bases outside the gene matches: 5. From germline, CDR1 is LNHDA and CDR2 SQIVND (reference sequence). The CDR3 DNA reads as TGTGCCAGTAGTACGGACAGGGGTGGTACCGGGGAGCTGTTTTTT. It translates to CASSTDRGGTGELFF. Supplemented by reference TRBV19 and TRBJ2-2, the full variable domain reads DGGITQSPKYLFRKEGQNVTLSCEQNLNHDAMYWYRQDPGQGLRLIYYSQIVNDFQKGDIAEGYSVSREKKESFPLTVTSAQKNPTAFYLCASSTDRGGTGELFFGEGSRLTVL.

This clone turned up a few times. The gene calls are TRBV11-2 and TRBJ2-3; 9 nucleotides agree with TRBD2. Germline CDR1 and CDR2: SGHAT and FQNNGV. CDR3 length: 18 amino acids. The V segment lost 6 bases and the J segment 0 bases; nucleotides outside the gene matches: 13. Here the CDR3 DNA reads TGTGCCAGCAGTAGGAGGCCGGCTAGCGGGACTAGCACAGATACGCAGTATTTT. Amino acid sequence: CASSRRPASGTSTDTQYF.

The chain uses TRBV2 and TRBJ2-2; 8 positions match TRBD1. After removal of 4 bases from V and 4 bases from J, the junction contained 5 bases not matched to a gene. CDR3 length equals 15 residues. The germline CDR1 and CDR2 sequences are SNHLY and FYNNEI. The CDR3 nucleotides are TGTGCCAGCAGTGGGCAGGGGGCTGGCACCGGGGAGCTGTTTTTT. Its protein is CASSGQGAGTGELFF.

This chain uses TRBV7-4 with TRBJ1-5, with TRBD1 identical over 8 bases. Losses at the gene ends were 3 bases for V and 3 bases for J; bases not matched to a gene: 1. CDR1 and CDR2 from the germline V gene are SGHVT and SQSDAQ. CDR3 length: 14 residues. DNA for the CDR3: TGTGCCAGCAGCTTGGACAGGGACAATCAGCCCCAGCATTTT. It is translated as CASSLDRDNQPQHF.

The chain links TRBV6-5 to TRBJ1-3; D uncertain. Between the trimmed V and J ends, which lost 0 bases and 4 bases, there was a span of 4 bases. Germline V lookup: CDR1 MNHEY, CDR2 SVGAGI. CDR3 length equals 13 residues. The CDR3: CASSYSQGNTIYF. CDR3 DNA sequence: TGTGCCAGCAGTTACTCTCAGGGAAACACCATATATTTT.